This record covers a single TCR beta chain. The source of the sample is a study of identical twins. Using its own MiXCR run on the 5' RACE reads, TCRdb lists one record per CDR3 protein. The data contain 690,000 or so distinct CDR3 sequences, 5.5% to 7.5% of them singletons. Specimen: naive T cells sorted from blood. This receptor was obtained from a young man in good health.

The CDR3 loop is CASSLAEPYNEQFF. CDR3 bases: TGTGCCAGCAGTTTGGCCGAACCCTACAATGAGCAGTTCTTC. The chain combines TRBV27 with TRBJ2-1, with D unresolved. There are 14 residues in the CDR3. Per germline, CDR1 MNHEY and CDR2 SMNVEV (reference sequence). V lost 3 bases and J 2 bases, leaving 8 bases between the germline ends.